This T cell receptor beta chain derives from a study of spatial heterogeneity in lung cancer. Study overall: Donors were about 70 untreated early-stage non-small cell lung cancer patients. A consistent excess of beta-chain over alpha-chain sequences was detected.

Study-level results: At tumor resection, ubiquitous expanded TCRs were detected in blood more often than later.

Every cDNA TCR molecule received its own unique molecular identifier. TCRdb re-called the 5' RACE reads through MiXCR, storing one row per CDR3 protein. The table shows under 30,000 distinct CDR3 sequences, with approximately 5.5% occurring only once. The time point is: blood at routine non-recurrence follow-up after resection. In each case, whole RNA from tumor, nontumor lung or frozen PBMC was sequenced unsorted. In regard to this clonotype: Its antigen is not identified.

Trimming left V 0 bases short and J 9 bases short, with 14 bases between. CDR1 SGHAT and CDR2 FQNNGV come from the germline V gene. CDR3 length: 14 amino acids. The sample was PBMCs, taken at follow-up. The V and J genes are TRBV11-2 and TRBJ1-1; no clear D gene. This TCR derives from a male donor with early-stage non-small cell lung cancer. CDR3 coding DNA: TGTGCCAGCAGCTTAGAGGGCGGAATTGCTAAAGCTTTCTTT. Translating gives CASSLEGGIAKAFF.